This T cell receptor beta chain was captured in a study of T-cell reconstitution after alpha-beta-depleted transplantation in children. The library targeted TCRbeta and was prepared with unique molecular identifiers. One entry per CDR3 protein results from TCRdb running MiXCR on the PCR reads. In the table there are roughly 500,000 distinct CDR3 sequences, about 30% of which are singletons. This CDR3 comprises 14 residues. Germline trimming cut 6 bases from V and 1 base from J; bases unmatched to any gene: 4. The germline V gene encodes CDR1 SGHAT and CDR2 FQNNGV. Here the sequenced sample was PBMCs from the stem cell graft donor, taken from the stem cell graft. This sequence originates from a human donor who donated a stem cell graft to a child with aplastic anemia. The chain recombines TRBV11-2 with TRBJ1-1; 8 bases are a match to TRBD1. CDR3 in amino acids: CASSYTGGNTEAFF. CDR3 in DNA: TGTGCCAGCAGTTATACAGGGGGGAACACTGAAGCTTTCTTT.